This T cell receptor (beta chain) was identified during a study of cytomegalovirus exposure and HLA in healthy donors. Primers: 60 Vbeta forward and 13 Jbeta reverse. Sequencing was performed with immunoSEQ multiplex PCR; in TCRdb, only in-frame clones are kept and a portion is missing. The repertoire includes 100,000 or so clones, almost 70% of them detected once, and under 4% sits in the top ten. Looked up from germline, CDR1 is SNHLY and CDR2 is FYNNEI. This CDR3 is 19 amino acids long. Germline trimming cut 6 bases from V and 8 bases from J; bases unmatched to any gene: 23. The material sequenced was PBMCs. The chain is built from TRBV2 and TRBJ2-3; 10 nucleotides match TRBD1. The origin of this receptor is a man aged 25-45 years in good health and CMV-seronegative. CDR3 loop: CASSPGTGVLSGSPATQYF. The CDR3 DNA is TGTGCCAGCAGCCCCGGGACAGGGGTTTTAAGCGGGAGTCCAGCTACGCAGTATTTT.